Listed below are T cell receptor beta chains from one sample, sequenced in a study of cytomegalovirus exposure and HLA in healthy donors. TCRdb's copy holds only in-frame clones and misses some; the assay was immunoSEQ multiplex PCR. The sample comprises some 170,000 clones, 65% to 80% of which are singletons, and 1.5% to 2% rests with the top ten. Sequencing was performed on PBMCs. The receptors derive from a woman aged 25 to 39 in good health and CMV-seronegative. Each CDR3 is given with its conserved first and last residue. Each record gives: J gene, clone size, CDR3 length, V gene, D gene, CDR3 protein, CDR3 DNA. The D gene is left open where the match is weak. Clone sizes are given selectively: once, few, many, or a class where the clone is expanded.

>TRBJ1-2|NA|13|TRBV25-1|TRBD1
CASSGQGPYGYTF
TGTGCCAGCAGTGGACAGGGGCCCTATGGCTACACCTTC
>TRBJ2-1|NA|15|TRBV9|NA
CASTTRDSPYNEQFF
TGTGCCAGCACAACGCGGGATTCCCCTTACAATGAGCAGTTCTTC
>TRBJ1-3|NA|15|TRBV6-5|NA
CASSPEGGPENTIYF
TGTGCCAGCAGTCCGGAGGGGGGGCCTGAAAACACCATATATTTT
>TRBJ2-3|NA|16|TRBV6-4|TRBD2
CASSLDQAGATDTQYF
TGTGCCAGCAGTTTAGACCAAGCGGGAGCTACAGATACGCAGTATTTT
>TRBJ1-6|NA|15|TRBV7-9|NA
CASSLGLGQGESLHF
TGTGCCAGCAGCTTAGGATTGGGGCAGGGTGAGTCCCTCCACTTT
>TRBJ2-7|NA|14|TRBV30|NA
CAWTQQGVGHEQYF
TGTGCCTGGACCCAACAGGGCGTCGGACACGAGCAGTACTTC
>TRBJ1-1|few|13|TRBV28|TRBD1
CASSFRQGSEAFF
TGTGCCAGCAGTTTCCGACAGGGGTCTGAAGCTTTCTTT
>TRBJ1-4|NA|22|TRBV2|TRBD1
CASSVVVALTGGGQGENEKLFF
TGTGCCAGCAGTGTTGTTGTGGCCCTGACAGGGGGAGGACAGGGGGAGAATGAAAAACTGTTTTTT
>TRBJ2-7|NA|16|TRBV5-4|NA
CASSLVGPVGAYEQYF
TGTGCCAGCAGCTTGGTGGGACCCGTGGGGGCCTACGAGCAGTACTTC
>TRBJ1-2|few|14|TRBV19|TRBD1
CASRTGVRSYGYTF
TGTGCCAGTAGAACAGGGGTTCGTTCCTATGGCTACACCTTC
>TRBJ2-3|NA|18|TRBV29-1|TRBD2
CSVARLARSSFSTDTQYF
TGCAGCGTTGCCAGACTAGCGCGATCTTCCTTTAGCACAGATACGCAGTATTTT
>TRBJ2-7|NA|13|TRBV28|TRBD2
CASRSGTSGSWYF
TGTGCCAGCAGGAGCGGGACTAGCGGGAGCTGGTACTTC
>TRBJ1-1|NA|16|TRBV7-9|TRBD1
CASSPGQGALGTEAFF
TGTGCCAGCAGCCCCGGACAGGGGGCATTAGGGACTGAAGCTTTCTTT
>TRBJ1-6|NA|14|TRBV9|NA
CASSVGRDGSPLHF
TGTGCCAGCAGCGTTGGGAGGGACGGTTCACCCCTCCACTTT
>TRBJ2-3|once|16|TRBV4-3|NA
CASSPLGGGVTDTQYF
TGCGCCAGCAGTCCTTTGGGCGGGGGCGTCACAGATACGCAGTATTTT
>TRBJ2-7|NA|16|TRBV30|NA
CARRTPAGQSSYEQYF
TGTGCCCGAAGAACTCCCGCAGGACAGAGCTCCTACGAGCAGTACTTC
>TRBJ1-4|NA|14|TRBV5-1|NA
CASSLRTVNEKLFF
TGCGCCAGCAGCCTCCGGACAGTTAATGAAAAACTGTTTTTT